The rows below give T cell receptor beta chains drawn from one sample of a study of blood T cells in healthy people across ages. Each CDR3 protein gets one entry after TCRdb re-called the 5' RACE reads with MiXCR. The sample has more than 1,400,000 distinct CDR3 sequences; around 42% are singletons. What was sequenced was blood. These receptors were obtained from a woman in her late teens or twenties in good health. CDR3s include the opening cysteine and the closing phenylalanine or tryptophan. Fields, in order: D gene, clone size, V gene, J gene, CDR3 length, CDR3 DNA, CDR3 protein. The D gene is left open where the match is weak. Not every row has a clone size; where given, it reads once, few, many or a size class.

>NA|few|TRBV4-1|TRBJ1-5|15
TGCGCCAGCAGCCAAGCGGACGGGAGCAATCAGCCCCAGCATTTT
CASSQADGSNQPQHF
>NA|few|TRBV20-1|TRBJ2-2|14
TGCAGTGCTAGAACCCGGACCCTGACCGGGGAGCTGTTTTTT
CSARTRTLTGELFF
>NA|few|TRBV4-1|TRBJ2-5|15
TGCGCCAGCAGCCAACAGGGGCGGTACCTCGAGACCCAGTACTTC
CASSQQGRYLETQYF
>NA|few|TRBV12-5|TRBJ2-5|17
TGTGCTAGTGGTTTGGTTTCAGCCGCCGGAGGTAGGGAGACCCAGTACTTC
CASGLVSAAGGRETQYF
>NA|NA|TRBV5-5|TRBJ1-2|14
TGTGCCAGCAGCTTGACAGGGACCCTAGAGGGCTACACCTTC
CASSLTGTLEGYTF
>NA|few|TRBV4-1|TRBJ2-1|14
TGCGCCAGCAGCCAAAAGGAAACGGACAATGAGCAGTTCTTC
CASSQKETDNEQFF
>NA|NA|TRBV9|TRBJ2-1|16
TGTGCCAGCAGCGACCCCGATGGGAATCCGATCGATGAGCAGTTCTTC
CASSDPDGNPIDEQFF
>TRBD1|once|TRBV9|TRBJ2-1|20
TGTGCCAGCAGCACCCCTAAGGACAGGGGTACGATTATAAGTGGAGAGACCCAGTTCTTC
CASSTPKDRGTIISGETQFF
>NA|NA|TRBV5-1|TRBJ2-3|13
TGCGCCAGCAGCTTGGTTGGTAGCAGGGCGCAGTATTTT
CASSLVGSRAQYF
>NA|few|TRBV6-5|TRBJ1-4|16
TGTGCCAGCAGCATAGCCCCAGATAACCTTTATGAAAAACTGTTTTTT
CASSIAPDNLYEKLFF
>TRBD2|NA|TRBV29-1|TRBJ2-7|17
TGCAGCGTTGGGACTACCCTAACTAGCGGGAGGGGGTACGAGCAGTACTTC
CSVGTTLTSGRGYEQYF
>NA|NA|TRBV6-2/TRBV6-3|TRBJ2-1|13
TGTGCCAGCAGTTACTCCTTGGTGAATGAGCAGTTCTTC
CASSYSLVNEQFF
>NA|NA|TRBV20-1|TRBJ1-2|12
TGCAGGGCGCCATCAGCCAGCTATGGCTACACCTTC
CRAPSASYGYTF
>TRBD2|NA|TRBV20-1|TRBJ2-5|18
TGCAGTGCTAGAGACCAATTGACGGGGCTAGCGGGAGGGGTTGAGCAGTACTTC
CSARDQLTGLAGGVEQYF
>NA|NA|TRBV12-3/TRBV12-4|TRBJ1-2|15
TGTGCCAGCAGTTCACCGGGACACCCAAACTATGGCTACACCTTC
CASSSPGHPNYGYTF
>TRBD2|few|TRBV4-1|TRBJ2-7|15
TGCGCCAGCAGCCAAAGGGCTAGCGGGGACCACGAGCAGTACTTC
CASSQRASGDHEQYF
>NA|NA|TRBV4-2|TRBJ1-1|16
TGTGCCAGCAGCCTTCACCAGCGGGGCGGGAGCACTGAAGCTTTCTTT
CASSLHQRGGSTEAFF
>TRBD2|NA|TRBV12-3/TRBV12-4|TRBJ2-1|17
TGTGCCAGCAGTTTGCAACTAGCGGGTTTGAGTGGCAATGAGCAGTTCTTC
CASSLQLAGLSGNEQFF
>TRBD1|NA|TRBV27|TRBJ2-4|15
TGTGCCAGCAGTCGCCCGGGACAGGGGGTTGGGGGGCAGTACTTC
CASSRPGQGVGGQYF
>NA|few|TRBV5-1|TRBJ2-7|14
TGCGCCAGCAGCTTGGTTCAGGGTAGCGACGAGCAGTACTTC
CASSLVQGSDEQYF
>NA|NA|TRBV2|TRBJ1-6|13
TGTGCCAGCAGTCGCGAAAGTGATCCACCCCTCCACTTT
CASSRESDPPLHF
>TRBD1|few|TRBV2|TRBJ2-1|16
TGTGCCAGCAGACGGAACAGGGACAGGGGCTTAAATGAGCAGTTCTTC
CASRRNRDRGLNEQFF
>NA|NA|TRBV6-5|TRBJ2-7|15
TGTGCCAGCAGTGAGGGGCAAGCGGCTTACAATGAGCAGTACTTC
CASSEGQAAYNEQYF